Listed below are T cell receptor beta chains from one sample, sequenced in a study of CD8 T cells in ankylosing spondylitis. TCRdb re-analysed the 5' RACE reads in MiXCR, keeping a single row per CDR3 protein. The data contain hundreds of thousands of distinct CDR3 sequences, roughly 32% of them seen just once; the ten biggest clones take up 4% to 5.5%. The sample consisted of blood, either unsorted or a sorted T cell fraction (not recorded which). The receptors derive from a male donor with ankylosing spondylitis or in good health (not recorded which). Each CDR3 is given with its conserved first and last residue. D genes are given only for firm matches. For some rows the clone size is stated as once, few or many, or as a class when expanded; others skip it.

d_call clone_size j_call v_call cdr3_nt cdr3_aa
. . TRBJ2-1 TRBV7-9 TGTGCCAGCAGCCTCTACTCGCTAGCAGATGAGCAGTTCTTC CASSLYSLADEQFF
. . TRBJ2-2 TRBV10-3 TGTGCCATCAGTGACCCTCAAGGGGCAGGGGAGCTGTTTTTT CAISDPQGAGELFF
. many TRBJ2-7 TRBV20-1 TGCAGTGCTCCACAAGGCCGGGGAAGCTCCTACGAGCAGTACTTC CSAPQGRGSSYEQYF
TRBD2 few TRBJ2-1 TRBV20-1 TGCAGTGCTAGAGATGGAGGCGGGGGACTAACCTACAATGAGCAGTTCTTC CSARDGGGGLTYNEQFF
. . TRBJ2-7 TRBV20-1 TGCAGTGCTAGACGAGAGGTGGAGCAGTACTTC CSARREVEQYF
. . TRBJ2-1 TRBV2 TGTGCCAGCAGTGAAGGATACGAGCAGTTCTTC CASSEGYEQFF
. . TRBJ2-1 TRBV12-3/TRBV12-4 TGTGCCAGCCACAGCAGAAGCTCCTACAATGAGCAGTTCTTC CASHSRSSYNEQFF
TRBD1 . TRBJ2-7 TRBV18 TGTGCCAGCTCACCCGGGACAGGGGGCTCCGAGCAGTACTTC CASSPGTGGSEQYF
. . TRBJ1-2 TRBV20-1 TGCAGTGCTAGACCCTGGGGGCAGGAAGTCTATGGCTACACCTTC CSARPWGQEVYGYTF
. . TRBJ2-3 TRBV5-6 TGTGCCAGCAGCCGGGGGATAAATACGCAGTATTTT CASSRGINTQYF
TRBD2 few TRBJ2-3 TRBV6-1 TGTGCCAGCAGTGAGGTAGCGGGGGAGAGGGATACGCAGTATTTT CASSEVAGERDTQYF
TRBD1 . TRBJ1-5 TRBV7-9 TGTGCCAGCAGCTCAATGGGACAGGGGAATCAGCCCCAGCATTTT CASSSMGQGNQPQHF
TRBD2 few TRBJ2-1 TRBV29-1 TGCAGCGTTCTGGGACTAGCGGGGGGGAATGAGCAGTTCTTC CSVLGLAGGNEQFF
TRBD1 . TRBJ2-7 TRBV20-1 TGCAGTGCTAGATGGGCAGGGGGCTCCTACGAGCAGTACTTC CSARWAGGSYEQYF
. . TRBJ2-5 TRBV24-1 TGTGCCACCAGTGATCCCGTTGGCAGGGGCCGAGAGACCCAGTACTTC CATSDPVGRGRETQYF
. . TRBJ2-3 TRBV10-3 TGTGCCATCAGTGAGCAAGACGGGGGGCCCACAGATACGCAGTATTTT CAISEQDGGPTDTQYF
. many TRBJ1-2 TRBV6-5 TGTGCCAGCAGTTCGACTTTGGATGGCTACACCTTC CASSSTLDGYTF
TRBD2 . TRBJ2-1 TRBV4-1 TGCGCCAGCAGCCAAGATGGGCGCGGGGGAGGTGAGCAGTTCTTC CASSQDGRGGGEQFF
. . TRBJ1-5 TRBV6-5 TGTGCCAGCAGTACTTCACGGGGGAGCAATCAGCCCCAGCATTTT CASSTSRGSNQPQHF
TRBD1 . TRBJ1-2 TRBV15 TGTGCCACCAGCAGTTCAATGACAGGGCATAGCTATGGCTACACCTTC CATSSSMTGHSYGYTF
. . TRBJ2-3 TRBV7-2 TGTGCCAGCAGCTTAGATGTGGGCGGGGGCCCAGATACGCAGTATTTT CASSLDVGGGPDTQYF
. few TRBJ2-1 TRBV12-3/TRBV12-4 TGTGCCAGCAGTTTTGGCCAAGGTGAGCAGTTCTTC CASSFGQGEQFF
TRBD1 . TRBJ2-3 TRBV9 TGTGCCAGCAGCGTACTGGGACAGGGGGAGATAGATACGCAGTATTTT CASSVLGQGEIDTQYF
TRBD2 few TRBJ2-4 TRBV6-1 TGTGCCAGCAGTCGGGCCGGGGAGGGTAAAAACATTCAGTACTTC CASSRAGEGKNIQYF
TRBD1 few TRBJ2-1 TRBV27 TGTGCCAGCAGTGACCTAACAGGGGTCGGCGAGCAGTTCTTC CASSDLTGVGEQFF
TRBD1 . TRBJ2-7 TRBV20-1 TGCAGTGCTAGGTTACGGACAGGGGGCGAGCAGTACTTC CSARLRTGGEQYF
TRBD2 few TRBJ2-1 TRBV12-3/TRBV12-4 TGTGCCAGCAGTTCTAGCGGGGGTTACAATGAGCAGTTCTTC CASSSSGGYNEQFF
TRBD2 . TRBJ2-1 TRBV20-1 TGCAGTGCTAGTGCGGGAGGGACTAGCCATGAGCAGTTCTTC CSASAGGTSHEQFF
TRBD2 few TRBJ2-7 TRBV4-1 TGCGCCAGCAGCCAACTAGCGGGGGTGGCCTACGAGCAGTACTTC CASSQLAGVAYEQYF
. few TRBJ2-1 TRBV29-1 TGCAGCTTACGTCCTCCGGGTTCCTACAATGAGCAGTTCTTC CSLRPPGSYNEQFF
TRBD1 . TRBJ2-1 TRBV25-1 TGTGTCAGCAGTGAACTGGGACAGACATACAATGAGCAGTTCTTC CVSSELGQTYNEQFF
TRBD2 . TRBJ2-1 TRBV11-2 TGTGCCAGCAGCTTATTCCTCCCCGGGACTAGCGGGAGAAGCTCCTACAATGAGCAGTTCTTC CASSLFLPGTSGRSSYNEQFF